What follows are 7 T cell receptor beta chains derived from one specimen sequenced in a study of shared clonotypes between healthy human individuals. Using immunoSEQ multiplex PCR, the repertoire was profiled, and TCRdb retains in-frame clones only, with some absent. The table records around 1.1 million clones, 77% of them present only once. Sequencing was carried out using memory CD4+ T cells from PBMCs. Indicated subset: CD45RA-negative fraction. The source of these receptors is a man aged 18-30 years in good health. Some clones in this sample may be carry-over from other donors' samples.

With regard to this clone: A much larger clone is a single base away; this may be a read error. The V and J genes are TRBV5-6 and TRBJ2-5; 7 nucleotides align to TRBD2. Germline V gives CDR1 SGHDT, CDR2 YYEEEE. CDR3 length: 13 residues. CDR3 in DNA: TGTGCCAGCAGCGCGGGGGTCCAAGGGACCCAGTACTTC. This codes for CASSAGVQGTQYF.

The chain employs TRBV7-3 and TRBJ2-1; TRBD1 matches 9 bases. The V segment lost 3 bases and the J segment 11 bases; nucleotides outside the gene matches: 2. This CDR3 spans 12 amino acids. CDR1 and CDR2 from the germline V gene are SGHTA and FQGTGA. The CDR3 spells CASSLDRGQQFF. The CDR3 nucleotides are TGTGCCAGCAGCTTGGACAGGGGTCAGCAGTTCTTC.

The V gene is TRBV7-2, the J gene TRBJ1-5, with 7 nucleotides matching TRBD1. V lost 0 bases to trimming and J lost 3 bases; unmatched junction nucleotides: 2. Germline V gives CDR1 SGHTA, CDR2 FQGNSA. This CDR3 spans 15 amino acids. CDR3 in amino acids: CASSLAGQLNQPQHF. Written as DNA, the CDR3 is TGTGCCAGCAGCTTAGCGGGACAGCTCAATCAGCCCCAGCATTTT.

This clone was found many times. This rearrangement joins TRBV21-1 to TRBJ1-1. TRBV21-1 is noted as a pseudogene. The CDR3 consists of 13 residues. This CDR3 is CASSRNMGTEAFF. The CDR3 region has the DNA TGTGCCAGCAGCAGAAACATGGGCACTGAAGCTTTCTTT.

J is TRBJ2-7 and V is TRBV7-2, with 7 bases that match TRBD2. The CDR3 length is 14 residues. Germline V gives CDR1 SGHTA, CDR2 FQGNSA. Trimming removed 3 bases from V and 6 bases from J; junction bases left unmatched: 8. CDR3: CASSFGGGPLEQYF. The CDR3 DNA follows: TGTGCCAGCAGCTTCGGGGGAGGGCCGCTCGAGCAGTACTTC.

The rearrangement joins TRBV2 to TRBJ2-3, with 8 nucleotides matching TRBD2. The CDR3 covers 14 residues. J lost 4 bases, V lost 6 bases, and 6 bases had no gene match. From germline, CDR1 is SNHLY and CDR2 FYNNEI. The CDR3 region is CASSGSGSPDTQYF. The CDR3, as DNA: TGTGCCAGCAGCGGGAGCGGGAGCCCAGATACGCAGTATTTT.

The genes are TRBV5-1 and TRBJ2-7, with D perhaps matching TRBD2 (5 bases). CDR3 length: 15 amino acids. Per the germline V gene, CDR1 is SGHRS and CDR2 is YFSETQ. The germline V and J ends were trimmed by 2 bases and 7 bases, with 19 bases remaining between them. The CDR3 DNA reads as TGCGCCAGCAGCTTAGGGAGTCCCCTCTCTTATGAGCAGTACTTC. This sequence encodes CASSLGSPLSYEQYF.